The 20 T cell receptor beta chains in this list originate from one sample, sequenced in a study. TCRdb reprocessed the 5' RACE reads via MiXCR and lists one record per CDR3 protein. Of some 8,000 distinct CDR3 sequences listed, 50% to 55% are singletons. Sequencing used memory CD4+ T cells sorted from a lymph node. Stated subset: memory CD4+ T cells, CD4+CD45RO+CD25-. These receptor sequences come from a female donor with breast cancer.

In this sample, this clonotype is medium-sized. The chain is built from TRBV4-1 and TRBJ2-1; 16 positions match TRBD2. The germline V gene has CDR1 MGHRA and CDR2 YSYEKL. The CDR3 covers 19 residues. J lost 5 bases, V lost 3 bases, and 10 bases had no gene match. The CDR3 region is CASSHPGLAGGPQNNEQFF. DNA of the CDR3: TGCGCCAGCAGCCACCCGGGACTAGCGGGAGGGCCTCAGAACAATGAGCAGTTCTTC.

The rearrangement links TRBV12-3 or TRBV12-4 to TRBJ2-2, with D perhaps TRBD1 or TRBD2 (5 bases each). V lost 3 bases and J lost 7, with 15 bases in between. The CDR3 loop spans 15 amino acids. The chain's CDR3 is CASSFGARRSGELFF. CDR3 coding DNA: TGTGCCAGCAGTTTCGGGGCTCGAAGGAGCGGGGAGCTGTTTTTT.

Only a few counts were recorded for this clonotype. The rearrangement uses TRBV4-3 and TRBJ2-2; D could derive from TRBD1 or TRBD2 (5 bases each). V lost 1 base to trimming and J lost 4 bases, with 10 bases between them. CDR1 is LGHNA, CDR2 YSLEER, per germline. The CDR3 has 15 residues. In DNA form, the CDR3 reads TGCGCCAGCAGCCAAGCGAGGGGAAGCACCGGGGAGCTGTTTTTT. Encoded protein: CASSQARGSTGELFF.

This clonotype was seen only a few times. The chain employs TRBV20-1 and TRBJ1-1; TRBD1 matches 7 bases. The CDR3 contains 11 residues. J gave up 11 bases and V 2 bases, and 5 bases lay outside the gene matches. The germline gives CDR1 DFQATT, CDR2 SNEGSKA (reference sequence). CDR3: CSARSSGGAFF. As DNA, the CDR3 is TGCAGTGCTAGATCGTCAGGGGGGGCTTTCTTT.

As regards this clonotype: A read error is possible here, since a much larger clone lies one base away. This rearrangement joins TRBV29-1 to TRBJ2-5; tentatively, D is TRBD2 (7 bases). This CDR3 has 13 residues. Germline lookup yields CDR1 SQVTM and CDR2 ANQGSEA. CDR3 DNA sequence: TGCAGCATTGAAGCCAGGGGAGGGGAGACCCAGTACTTC. Translation: CSIEARGGETQYF.

V gene TRBV11-2 combines with J gene TRBJ2-7, with TRBD2 as a possible D gene (6 bases). The germline CDR1 and CDR2 sequences are SGHAT and FQNNGV. The CDR3 has 15 residues. V lost 7 bases, J lost 0 bases, and 16 bases lay in between. The CDR3: CASTSGTPNSYEQYF. CDR3 DNA: TGTGCCAGCACCTCCGGGACTCCAAACTCCTACGAGCAGTACTTC.

This clonotype was seen only a few times. This chain joins TRBV4-3 and TRBJ2-3, with D perhaps TRBD2 (6 bases). From germline, CDR1 is LGHNA and CDR2 YSLEER. CDR3 size: 15 residues. Trimming removed 3 bases at V and 2 bases at J, with 12 bases between. In nucleotides, the CDR3 is TGCGCCAGCAGCCAGACTAGGACCTACACAGATACGCAGTATTTT. This translates into CASSQTRTYTDTQYF.

This clonotype was observed a handful of times. J is TRBJ2-2 and V is TRBV20-1; D uncertain. V lost 2 bases and J lost 4, with 2 bases in between. Germline-derived CDR1 and CDR2 are DFQATT and SNEGSKA (reference sequence). This CDR3 is 11 amino acids long. This CDR3 reads CSARITGELFF. The CDR3 bases are TGCAGTGCTAGAATCACCGGGGAGCTGTTTTTT.

This chain joins TRBV20-1 and TRBJ2-7, with D perhaps TRBD1 (6 bases). This CDR3 is 15 amino acids long. CDR1 and CDR2 from the germline V gene are DFQATT and SNEGSKA (reference sequence). V was cut by 4 bases and J by 3 bases, with 19 bases left in between. The chain's CDR3 is CSATRTDLRIYEQYF. CDR3 in DNA: TGCAGTGCTACCCGGACAGATTTGAGGATCTACGAGCAGTACTTC.

The rearrangement uses TRBV27 and TRBJ2-7; unclear D gene. The V gene's germline CDR1 is MNHEY and CDR2 SMNVEV (reference sequence). The CDR3 sequence is 14 residues long. The V end lost 5 bases, the J end lost 5 bases, and 16 bases lay between the germline ends. CDR3 sequence: CASSLRGQFNEQYF. The CDR3 nucleotides read TGTGCCAGCAGTCTACGCGGTCAGTTTAACGAGCAGTACTTC.

The chain couples TRBV11-2 to TRBJ2-1; TRBD2 agrees at 10 bases. The CDR3 spans 15 residues. Germline values: CDR1 SGHAT, CDR2 FQNNGV. V trimming: 3 bases; J trimming: 8 bases; junction bases outside the gene matches: 7. CDR3 protein: CASSLLLAGRDEQFF. The CDR3 nucleotides read TGTGCCAGCAGCTTGCTACTAGCGGGGAGGGATGAGCAGTTCTTC. Filled out from reference TRBV11-2 and TRBJ2-1, the complete variable domain reads EAGVAQSPRYKIIEKRQSVAFWCNPISGHATLYWYQQILGQGPKLLIQFQNNGVVDDSQLPKDRFSAERLKGVDSTLKIQPAKLEDSAVYLCASSLLLAGRDEQFFGPGTRLTVL.

The V and J genes are TRBV6-6 and TRBJ1-1, with D possibly being TRBD1 (5 bases). Germline V lookup: CDR1 MNHNY, CDR2 SVGAGI (reference sequence). Trimming cost V 9 bases and J 5 bases, with 16 bases left between them. The CDR3 contains 13 residues. CDR3 sequence (DNA): TGTGCCAGTGTATTCAGGGACGGAACTGAAGCTTTCTTT. It codes for CASVFRDGTEAFF.

V is TRBV20-1 and J is TRBJ2-3; TRBD2 matches 7 bases. V shed 0 bases and J 6 bases; nucleotides not matched to a gene: 6. The CDR3 length is 14 residues. CDR1 and CDR2 (germline): DFQATT, SNEGSKA (reference sequence). The CDR3 spells CSARETSLRDTQYF. As DNA, the CDR3 is TGCAGTGCTAGAGAGACTAGCCTTCGGGATACGCAGTATTTT.

This clonotype was picked up a small number of times. V is TRBV7-2 and J is TRBJ1-2; TRBD1 agrees at 8 bases. J gave up 3 bases and V 1 base, and 7 bases lay outside the gene matches. Germline values: CDR1 SGHTA, CDR2 FQGNSA. The CDR3 runs 16 residues. Written as DNA, the CDR3 is TGTGCCAGCAGCTTAGGAGGACAGGGAAGTGACTATGGCTACACCTTC. Amino acids: CASSLGGQGSDYGYTF.

This clonotype was seen more than once but under ten times. The chain has TRBV10-3 and TRBJ1-2; D is possibly TRBD1 (6 bases). The germline gives CDR1 ENHRY, CDR2 SYGVKD. The CDR3 totals 13 residues. The ends were cut back, 8 bases at V and 7 bases at J, with 17 bases in the middle. As DNA, the CDR3 is TGTGCCATCTTTGGGCAGGGGATTAGTGGCTACACCTTC. It specifies CAIFGQGISGYTF.

This chain connects TRBV7-6 to TRBJ1-3; D unresolved. This CDR3 has 16 residues. V was cut by 3 bases and J by 0 bases, with 12 bases left in between. Germline assignment: CDR1 SGHVS and CDR2 FNYEAQ. CDR3 in amino acids: CASSFGASSSGNTIYF. Written as DNA, the CDR3 is TGTGCCAGCAGCTTTGGAGCCTCGTCCTCTGGAAACACCATATATTTT.

The gene calls are TRBV6-1 and TRBJ1-5, with D possibly matching TRBD1 (5 bases). In germline, CDR1 is MNHNS, CDR2 SASEGT. The CDR3 covers 14 residues. V shed 5 bases and J shed 6 bases, with 14 bases lying between them. This CDR3 is CASSLQGKGQPQHF. The CDR3 nucleotides read TGTGCCAGCAGTCTCCAGGGTAAAGGTCAGCCCCAGCATTTT.

The chain joins TRBV12-3 or TRBV12-4 to TRBJ1-2, with 10 positions matching TRBD1. Trimming cost V 7 bases and J 4 bases; bases outside gene matches: 6. CDR3 size: 14 residues. The CDR3 DNA is TGTGCCAGCACCCTGGACAGGGGGTTCTATGGCTACACCTTC. The encoded protein is CASTLDRGFYGYTF.

This chain links TRBV30 with TRBJ1-5; perhaps TRBD1 as D (6 bases). The germline V gene encodes CDR1 GTSNPN and CDR2 SVGIG (reference sequence). With 4 bases removed from V and 7 bases from J, the gap between germline ends came to 20 bases. The CDR3 runs to 15 residues. The CDR3 here is CAWTAGADGGQPQHF. Here the CDR3 DNA reads TGTGCCTGGACGGCAGGGGCGGATGGTGGGCAGCCCCAGCATTTT. Full variable domain (missing parts from reference TRBV30 and TRBJ1-5): SQTIHQWPATLVQPVGSPLSLECTVEGTSNPNLYWYRQAAGRGLQLLFYSVGIGQISSEVPQNLSASRPQDRQFILSSKKLLLSDSGFYLCAWTAGADGGQPQHFGDGTRLSIL.

The chain couples TRBV5-1 to TRBJ2-7; 10 bases map to TRBD1. CDR1 SGHRS and CDR2 YFSETQ come from the germline V gene. The CDR3 is 16 amino acids. The V gene end was trimmed by 4 bases and the J gene end by 0 bases; junction bases not matched to a gene: 7. The DNA of the CDR3 is TGCGCCAGCAGCCCCAGACAGGGGGCCGGCTCCTACGAGCAGTACTTC. This codes for CASSPRQGAGSYEQYF.